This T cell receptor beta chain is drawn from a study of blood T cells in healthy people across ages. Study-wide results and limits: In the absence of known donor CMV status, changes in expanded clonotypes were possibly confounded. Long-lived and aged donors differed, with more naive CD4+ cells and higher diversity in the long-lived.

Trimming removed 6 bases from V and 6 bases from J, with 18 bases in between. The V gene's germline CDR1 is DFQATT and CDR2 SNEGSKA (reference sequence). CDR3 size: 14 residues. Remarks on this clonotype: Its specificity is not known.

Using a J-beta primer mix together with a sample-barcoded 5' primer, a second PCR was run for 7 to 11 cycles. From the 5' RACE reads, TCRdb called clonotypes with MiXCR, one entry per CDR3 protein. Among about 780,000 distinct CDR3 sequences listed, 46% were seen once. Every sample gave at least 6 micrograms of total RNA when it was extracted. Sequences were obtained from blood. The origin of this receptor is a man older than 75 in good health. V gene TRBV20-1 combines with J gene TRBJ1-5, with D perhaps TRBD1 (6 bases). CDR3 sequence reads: CSAEAQGGGQPQHF. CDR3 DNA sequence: TGCAGTGCCGAGGCACAGGGAGGGGGTCAGCCCCAGCATTTT.